This T cell receptor (beta chain) was documented in a study of breast tumors, draining lymph nodes, adjacent tissues (TCRdb year 2016). Study-level background: TCR beta repertoires were compared across tumor, adjacent nontumor tissue and axillary lymph nodes obtained from breast cancer patients. The study was designed to assess the relationships and possible T-cell exchange between tumor, surrounding tissue and draining lymph node repertoires in human breast cancer.

This clonotype was recorded at least ten times. Its specific antigen is unknown. No much larger clonotype is one base removed from it; base qualities were not supplied. The research as a whole found: The conclusion that tumor T cells originate in lymph nodes was framed as consistent with a hypothesis rather than directly demonstrated. The data were judged consistent with most tumor T cells deriving from the lymph node and then expanding within tumor tissue. Tumor and nontumor tissue repertoires were found to be significantly more similar in luminal-like than in basal-like breast cancer. T-cell repertoire diversity in tumors was found to be lower than in lymph nodes but higher than in nontumor tissue, and preferential V and J gene usage was observed.

This sample was sequenced with an Illumina HiSeq 2000. Multiplex PCR amplification was used to generate the TCR beta chain libraries. The amplified TCR beta chain products were analyzed by high-throughput sequencing. Using fastp at Q25 and MiXCR, TCRdb reprocessed the public reads and kept productive beta chains. Rows are combined by CDR3 protein, so each entry shows the most common genes and DNA. For this sample the table gives some 130,000 distinct CDR3 sequences, of which approximately 20% were detected only once. The ten top clones hold roughly 2.6% of the sample. Lymph node samples came from the axillary draining lymph nodes of breast cancer patients. The CDR3 spans 12 residues, from the cysteine through the phenylalanine. The sequence is cut down to CDR3 DNA, 36 bases in frame from base 1. CDR1 and CDR2 were assigned from the germline V gene as SGHTA and FQGNSA. Between the V and J ends, shortened by 5 bases and 3 bases respectively, the junction contains 8 bases.

The sequence was obtained from a female donor with breast cancer. Some clones in this sample may be carry-over from other donors' samples. Recombination linked TRBV7-2 to TRBJ2-7, with an unclear D gene assignment. Sequencing was performed on axillary lymph node tissue. The bases are TGTGCCAGCAGCCGACCCCTCTACGAGCAGTACTTC. Protein translation: CASSRPLYEQYF.